This T cell receptor (beta chain) is drawn from a study of blood T cell repertoires in COVID-19. Authors' data handling: Reference gene primer amplification gave estimated nucleated cell counts. The repertoire was sequenced with immunoSEQ multiplex PCR; TCRdb's copy has only in-frame clones and lacks some. From that table come the V and J calls and clone size; the DNA was used to work out D and trimming. In the table there are fewer than 500,000 clones, more than 85% of which are singletons. Germline values: CDR1 SGHRS, CDR2 YFSETQ. The germline V and J ends were trimmed by 2 bases and 1 base, with 12 bases remaining between them. The CDR3 has 15 residues.

The chain recombines TRBV5-1 with TRBJ1-1; the D gene is possibly TRBD1 (6 bases). The sequence was collected from a woman aged 25 to 39 with acute or convalescent COVID-19. The material sequenced was peripheral blood. The CDR3 region is CASSFSGGANTEAFF. The CDR3 DNA follows: TGCGCCAGCAGCTTCTCGGGGGGCGCGAACACTGAAGCTTTCTTT.